The clone carrying this TCR beta chain was seen only a few times. Its antigen is still unknown. The data were obtained in a study of spatial heterogeneity in lung cancer. Study at large: Within raw reads, each unique TCR and UMI combination appeared on average more than ten times. Study-wide results and limits: Ubiquitous expanded tumor TCRs were observed in blood more at resection than follow-up.

Time point meaning: sample taken at primary tumor resection. Tumor, nontumor lung or frozen PBMC supplied whole RNA, sequenced without sorting. The donor group consisted of under 95 patients who had untreated, early-stage non-small cell lung cancer. Each molecule of TCR cDNA was tagged with one unique molecular identifier. A single record per CDR3 protein comes from TCRdb applying MiXCR to the 5' RACE reads. The data show some 45,000 distinct CDR3 sequences, over 9.5% seen once. This TCR derives from a female donor with early-stage non-small cell lung cancer. Material: PBMCs, obtained at surgery.

The CDR3 nucleotides are TGTGCCAGCAGCTCGCGGACTAGCGGGGACACCGGGGAGCTGTTTTTT. It specifies CASSSRTSGDTGELFF. J is TRBJ2-2 and V is TRBV13; 12 bases fit TRBD2. V lost 4 bases to trimming and J lost 3 bases; unmatched junction nucleotides: 3. The CDR3 runs to 16 residues. Per the germline V gene, CDR1 is PRHDT and CDR2 is FYEKMQ (reference sequence). The entire variable domain, with the rest obtained from reference TRBV13 and TRBJ2-2, is as follows: AAGVIQSPRHLIKEKRETATLKCYPIPRHDTVYWYQQGPGQDPQFLISFYEKMQSDKGSIPDRFSAQQFSDYHSELNMSSLELGDSALYFCASSSRTSGDTGELFFGEGSRLTVL.